These T cell receptor beta chains were read from a single sample in a study of shared clonotypes between healthy human individuals. Using immunoSEQ multiplex PCR, the repertoire was profiled, and TCRdb retains in-frame clones only, with some absent. The sample includes 2 million to 2.5 million clones, about 94% of them seen just once. What was sequenced was naive CD4+ T cells sorted from blood. Receptor source: a man between 18 and 35 years old in good health. Each CDR3 is given with its conserved first and last residue. A D gene is named only where the DNA matches it firmly. Some rows have no size entry. The others give once, few or many, or a class for an expanded clone.

>TRBJ2-2|-|TRBV14|TRBD2
TGTGCCAGCAGGTCCACCGGGACTAGAGACACCGGGGAGCTGTTTTTT
CASRSTGTRDTGELFF
>TRBJ1-5|-|TRBV5-6|-
TGTGCCAGCAGCTTTGCGGGGGGCAGCAATCAGCCCCAGCATTTT
CASSFAGGSNQPQHF
>TRBJ2-5|-|TRBV29-1|TRBD2
TGCAGCGTTGTGGGGGGGACTAGCGGGAGCCAAGAGACCCAGTACTTC
CSVVGGTSGSQETQYF
>TRBJ2-3|-|TRBV9|-
TGTGCCAGCAGCGTAGGTAGCGACCATACCACAGATACGCAGTATTTT
CASSVGSDHTTDTQYF
>TRBJ1-5|once|TRBV19|TRBD1
TGTGCCAGTAGTCTTGGGACAGGTGGTCAGCCCCAGCATTTT
CASSLGTGGQPQHF
>TRBJ2-7|-|TRBV19|TRBD2
TGTGCCAGTAGTAGTCGTTGGGTTTCTAGCGGGAGGACCTACGAGCAGTACTTC
CASSSRWVSSGRTYEQYF
>TRBJ2-3|-|TRBV10-3|-
TGTGCCATCAGTGAGTCGGGGGTTTCGTACGATACGCAGTATTTT
CAISESGVSYDTQYF
>TRBJ1-1|-|TRBV6-6|-
TGTGCCAGCAGTTATTCCGGGAAAGGTGAAGCTTTCTTT
CASSYSGKGEAFF
>TRBJ1-5|-|TRBV25-1|-
TGTGCCAGCAGTGAAACCGGACAAAGGGATCAGCCCCAGCATTTT
CASSETGQRDQPQHF
>TRBJ1-5|-|TRBV7-2|-
TGTGCCAGCAGCTTAGGGTCTGGGAATCAGCCCCAGCATTTT
CASSLGSGNQPQHF
>TRBJ2-3|-|TRBV5-1|-
TGCGCCAGCAGCATCGCCGGGACGCAGTATTTT
CASSIAGTQYF
>TRBJ2-5|-|TRBV6-5|-
TGTGCCAGCAGTTACCATGGTGGAGAGACCCAGTACTTC
CASSYHGGETQYF
>TRBJ2-4|-|TRBV7-2|-
TGTGCCAGCAGCCGGGGGTGGGACATTCAGTACTTC
CASSRGWDIQYF
>TRBJ2-7|-|TRBV5-1|TRBD2
TGCGCCAGCAGCTTGGCCTCCGGGACTAGCGTCTCCTACGAGCAGTACTTC
CASSLASGTSVSYEQYF
>TRBJ1-2|few|TRBV2|-
TGTGCCAGCAGGCTAGTCAGTCCCTATGGCTACACCTTC
CASRLVSPYGYTF
>TRBJ1-4|-|TRBV7-8|-
TGTGCCATCAGCAGGGGAAATTATCGCCCGGCGGAAAAACTGTTTTTT
CAISRGNYRPAEKLFF
>TRBJ2-1|-|TRBV5-1|-
TGCGCCAGCAGCCCGACGACTAGTTACACTGAGCAGTTCTTC
CASSPTTSYTEQFF
>TRBJ1-2|-|TRBV7-8|-
TGTGCCAGCAGCGACGGGATCAGTAACTATGGCTACACCTTC
CASSDGISNYGYTF
>TRBJ2-2|-|TRBV5-6|-
TGTGCCAGCAGCTTAAGGGTTCCGGGAGGGGAGCTGTTTTTT
CASSLRVPGGELFF
>TRBJ1-6|-|TRBV27|-
TGTGCCAGCAGTTCCGCCGGGGTCTATAATTCACCCCTCCACTTT
CASSSAGVYNSPLHF
>TRBJ2-7|-|TRBV7-8|-
TGTGCCAGCAGCCTTGAGGACGTATACGAGCAGTACTTC
CASSLEDVYEQYF
>TRBJ2-2|-|TRBV6-6|-
TGTGCCACCGCAGGGGGGCTAAACACCGGGGAGCTGTTTTTT
CATAGGLNTGELFF
>TRBJ1-5|-|TRBV5-1|TRBD1
TGCGCCAGCAGCTCCGACAGGGAGGGGGGTCAGCCCCAGCATTTT
CASSSDREGGQPQHF
>TRBJ2-1|-|TRBV19|TRBD2
TGTGCCAGTACCGATGGGGGACTAGCGGCTAATGAGCAGTTCTTC
CASTDGGLAANEQFF
>TRBJ1-2|-|TRBV7-9|TRBD1
TGTGCCAGCAGCTTTCCCCGGGACAGCGCAACCTTC
CASSFPRDSATF
>TRBJ1-2|-|TRBV4-1|-
TGCGCCAGCAGCCAAGAGCAGGGGGGCTACACCTTC
CASSQEQGGYTF
>TRBJ2-1|-|TRBV7-2|TRBD1
TGTGCCAGCAGCTCTAAACCGGGACAGGGATCCTACAATGAGCAGTTCTTC
CASSSKPGQGSYNEQFF
>TRBJ1-3|-|TRBV28|-
TGTGCCAGCAGTTTAGCGGGACTCGGTAGAAACACCATATATTTT
CASSLAGLGRNTIYF
>TRBJ1-5|-|TRBV6-6|TRBD1
TGTGCCAGCAGATACGACAGGGGGGTTTTTTTCTGGCATTTT
CASRYDRGVFFWHF
>TRBJ1-2|-|TRBV29-1|-
TGCAGCGTTGACATTTACGGTCGTGTAGGCTTC
CSVDIYGRVGF
>TRBJ1-4|-|TRBV11-2|-
TGTGCCAGCAGCCCCCGGACGAGGAGTACGGCAACTAATGAAAAACTGTTTTTT
CASSPRTRSTATNEKLFF
>TRBJ2-2|-|TRBV5-8|-
TGTGCCAGCAGCCACCGGGACCCCCAAGGACCGGGGCTTGGGGAGCTGTTTTTT
CASSHRDPQGPGLGELFF
>TRBJ2-7|-|TRBV6-5|-
TGTGCCAGCAGTCGGGGTGTGGACTTAACCTACGAGCAGTACTTC
CASSRGVDLTYEQYF
>TRBJ1-3|-|TRBV18|-
TGTGCCAGCTCACCTGACAGAAGCTCTGGAAACACCATATATTTT
CASSPDRSSGNTIYF
>TRBJ2-7|few|TRBV19|TRBD1
TGTGCCAGTAGTATAGGGGGGACAGGGATCTACGAGCAGTACTTC
CASSIGGTGIYEQYF
>TRBJ2-7|-|TRBV6-5|-
TGTGCCAGCAGTACTCCGGGGAGTCCCCTACACGAGCAGTACTTC
CASSTPGSPLHEQYF
>TRBJ2-1|-|TRBV2|-
TGTGCCAGCAGCGGCAAGGTTGAGCAGTTCTTC
CASSGKVEQFF
>TRBJ2-1|-|TRBV6-5|-
TGTGCCAGCAGTTACTCGACACCGGTCCATTACAATGAGCAGTTCTTC
CASSYSTPVHYNEQFF
>TRBJ2-1|-|TRBV11-2|-
TGTGCCAGCAGCCGTAGTACCGTTTCCTCCTACAATGAGCAGTTCTTC
CASSRSTVSSYNEQFF
>TRBJ2-7|-|TRBV27|TRBD1
TGTGCCAGCAGTTCGACAGGGATCCACGAGCAGTACTTC
CASSSTGIHEQYF
>TRBJ2-3|-|TRBV29-1|-
TGCAGCGTTGAAGTGGGGGCCACAGATACGCAGTATTTT
CSVEVGATDTQYF
>TRBJ2-7|-|TRBV19|-
TGTGCCAGTAGTATCGGCCCCCAAATGGACGAGCAGTACTTC
CASSIGPQMDEQYF
>TRBJ1-5|few|TRBV18|TRBD1
TGTGCCAGCTCGCAGGGACAGGGGAATCAGCCCCAGCATTTT
CASSQGQGNQPQHF
>TRBJ2-7|-|TRBV14|-
TGTGCCAGCAGCCAAGGAGGGGGGCGAGGGGCGGCCTACGAGCAGTACTTC
CASSQGGGRGAAYEQYF
>TRBJ1-6|-|TRBV18|-
TGTGCCAGCTCACGGGGTACACAAAATAATTCACCCCTCCACTTT
CASSRGTQNNSPLHF
>TRBJ1-2|-|TRBV19|TRBD1
TGTGCCAGTGAAAGACAGGGTAACTATGGCTACACCTTC
CASERQGNYGYTF
>TRBJ2-5|-|TRBV6-5|TRBD2
TGTGCCAGCAGTTACGGACTAGCGGGAAAAGAGACCCAGTACTTC
CASSYGLAGKETQYF
>TRBJ2-2|once|TRBV19|TRBD1
TGTGCCAGTAGTTTTAGACAGGGGGACACCGGGGAGCTGTTTTTT
CASSFRQGDTGELFF
>TRBJ2-7|-|TRBV7-8|TRBD1
TGTGCCAGCAGCTTAGGACAGGGAACCTACGAGCAGTACTTC
CASSLGQGTYEQYF
>TRBJ1-3|-|TRBV6-6|-
TGTGCCAGCAGTTACGAGGTTAGCTGGGACACCATATATTTT
CASSYEVSWDTIYF
>TRBJ2-7|-|TRBV5-5|TRBD2
TGTGCCAGCCTGAGGACTAGCGGCTTCTACGAGCAGTACTTC
CASLRTSGFYEQYF
>TRBJ2-2|-|TRBV2|-
TGTGCCAGCACCCTTCTAGTAAACACCGGGGAGCTGTTTTTT
CASTLLVNTGELFF
>TRBJ2-5|-|TRBV19|-
TGTGCCAGTAGTATAAGTCCTAGGGGCCAAGAGACCCAGTACTTC
CASSISPRGQETQYF
>TRBJ2-2|-|TRBV6-1|TRBD1
TGTGCCCTCAAAGGGGGACAGGGCGGGACCGGGGAGCTGTTTTTT
CALKGGQGGTGELFF
>TRBJ2-7|-|TRBV6-6|-
TGTGCCAGCCGAAAGGGGCAGAACTACGAGCAGTACTTC
CASRKGQNYEQYF
>TRBJ2-2|-|TRBV9|-
TGTGCCAGCAGCGTAACGAACACCGGGGAGCTGTTTTTT
CASSVTNTGELFF
>TRBJ1-4|few|TRBV5-1|-
TGCGCCAGCAGCTTGGAGGGGACAACTAATGAAAAACTGTTTTTT
CASSLEGTTNEKLFF
>TRBJ2-7|-|TRBV6-1|TRBD1
TGTGCCAGCAGCCTGGACAGGAAGAGCTACGAGCAGTACTTC
CASSLDRKSYEQYF